Listed below are T cell receptor beta chains from one sample, sequenced in a study of OX40 agonist ivuxolimab in advanced cancers. The method was immunoSEQ multiplex PCR; TCRdb's version includes in-frame clones alone and lacks a portion of them. The table records 40,000 to 55,000 clones, 85% to 95% of them present only once. Here the sequenced sample was CD4+ or CD8+ T cells sorted from blood, taken in a trial of the OX40 agonist ivuxolimab. The source is an adult with an advanced solid tumor such as melanoma, head and neck, liver or kidney cancer. Both conserved end residues are part of each CDR3. D genes are given only for firm matches. The size of a clone is reported for some rows only, either as once, few or many, or as a class for expanded clones.

CDR3 DNA: TGTGCCAGCAGTTCCTACGACAGGGGGAATCAGCCCCAGCATTTT
CDR3 protein: CASSSYDRGNQPQHF
D gene: TRBD1
J gene: TRBJ1-5
V gene: TRBV28
clone size: .

CDR3 DNA: TGTGCCAGCAGTTTTTTGGGCAGGGACAATCAGCCCCAGCATTTT
CDR3 protein: CASSFLGRDNQPQHF
D gene: .
J gene: TRBJ1-5
V gene: TRBV28
clone size: .

CDR3 DNA: TGTGCCAGCAGCTTAACCGGGGGTAATGAAAAACTGTTTTTT
CDR3 protein: CASSLTGGNEKLFF
D gene: .
J gene: TRBJ1-4
V gene: TRBV13
clone size: once

CDR3 DNA: TGCGCCAGCAGCCGGGAATCGGACGAGCCCCAGCATTTT
CDR3 protein: CASSRESDEPQHF
D gene: .
J gene: TRBJ1-5
V gene: TRBV4-3
clone size: once

CDR3 DNA: TGTGCCAGCAGCTCAACTCCACCAGATAGCAATCAGCCCCAGCATTTT
CDR3 protein: CASSSTPPDSNQPQHF
D gene: .
J gene: TRBJ1-5
V gene: TRBV5-6
clone size: .

CDR3 DNA: TGCGCCAGCAGCCGGACAGGGGAAGTTGGCTATGGCTACACCTTC
CDR3 protein: CASSRTGEVGYGYTF
D gene: TRBD1
J gene: TRBJ1-2
V gene: TRBV4-3
clone size: .

CDR3 DNA: TGTGCCAGCAGCGCTGGGACTCGGGGCGAGCAGTACTTC
CDR3 protein: CASSAGTRGEQYF
D gene: .
J gene: TRBJ2-7
V gene: TRBV9
clone size: .

CDR3 DNA: TGTGCCAGCAGTTTATATGGACTAGCGGGAGGATATGAGCAGTTCTTC
CDR3 protein: CASSLYGLAGGYEQFF
D gene: TRBD2
J gene: TRBJ2-1
V gene: TRBV28
clone size: .

CDR3 DNA: TGTGCCAGCAGCCCTATGGGGCTCACCTACAATGAGCAGTTCTTC
CDR3 protein: CASSPMGLTYNEQFF
D gene: .
J gene: TRBJ2-1
V gene: TRBV5-6
clone size: .

CDR3 DNA: TGTGCCAGCAGCACCCGACAGCTTAGCTCCTACGAGCAGTACTTC
CDR3 protein: CASSTRQLSSYEQYF
D gene: .
J gene: TRBJ2-7
V gene: TRBV21-1
clone size: .

CDR3 DNA: TGTGCCAGCAGTTCCTACGGACCTACCTACGAGCAGTACTTC
CDR3 protein: CASSSYGPTYEQYF
D gene: .
J gene: TRBJ2-7
V gene: TRBV27
clone size: few

CDR3 DNA: TGTGCCAGCAGCTTGGACAGGATGATATTTTACGAGCAGTACTTC
CDR3 protein: CASSLDRMIFYEQYF
D gene: .
J gene: TRBJ2-7
V gene: TRBV5-6
clone size: .

CDR3 DNA: TGCGCCAGCAGCAACGTTGGGGGGCGCATCAAGAGGGGACGATGGGAGCAGTTCTTC
CDR3 protein: CASSNVGGRIKRGRWEQFF
D gene: .
J gene: TRBJ2-1
V gene: TRBV5-1
clone size: .

CDR3 DNA: TGCGCCAGCAGTAATTTAGCGGGAGGGCCGGAAGATACGCAGTATTTT
CDR3 protein: CASSNLAGGPEDTQYF
D gene: TRBD2
J gene: TRBJ2-3
V gene: TRBV10-1
clone size: .

CDR3 DNA: TGTGCCAGCAGTTTTCGGACACTAACCTACAATGAGCAGTTCTTC
CDR3 protein: CASSFRTLTYNEQFF
D gene: .
J gene: TRBJ2-1
V gene: TRBV28
clone size: .

CDR3 DNA: TGCAGCGTTGAAGACCGGGCCTCGGAATTCGAGTTCTTT
CDR3 protein: CSVEDRASEFEFF
D gene: .
J gene: TRBJ1-1
V gene: TRBV29-1
clone size: .

CDR3 DNA: TGCGCCAGCAGCTTGGAGAGCGGGGGCCGGCTGGGGAATGAGCAGTTCTTC
CDR3 protein: CASSLESGGRLGNEQFF
D gene: TRBD2
J gene: TRBJ2-1
V gene: TRBV5-1
clone size: .

CDR3 DNA: TGTGCCAGCAGCTTGGCCGGATCTATCCATTGGGGCGAGCAGTACTTC
CDR3 protein: CASSLAGSIHWGEQYF
D gene: .
J gene: TRBJ2-7
V gene: TRBV5-6
clone size: .

CDR3 DNA: TGTGCCAGCAGCGGGCGGGGGACTAGCGCGAACACCGGGGAGCTGTTTTTT
CDR3 protein: CASSGRGTSANTGELFF
D gene: TRBD2
J gene: TRBJ2-2
V gene: TRBV9
clone size: .

CDR3 DNA: TGTGCCAGCAGCTTGGCGCTCCTAGGGGGTCGCTCCTACGAGCAGTACTTC
CDR3 protein: CASSLALLGGRSYEQYF
D gene: .
J gene: TRBJ2-7
V gene: TRBV5-5
clone size: .

CDR3 DNA: TGCAGCGTTGAAGATCCGGACTCCCTCTCCTACAATGAGCAGTTCTTC
CDR3 protein: CSVEDPDSLSYNEQFF
D gene: .
J gene: TRBJ2-1
V gene: TRBV29-1
clone size: .

CDR3 DNA: TGTGCCAGCAGCCGAGATATAAACAGGTACAATGAGCAGTTCTTC
CDR3 protein: CASSRDINRYNEQFF
D gene: .
J gene: TRBJ2-1
V gene: TRBV7-6
clone size: .

CDR3 DNA: TGTGCCAGCAGTTTATTTCGGGACAGCCCATATGGCTACACCTTC
CDR3 protein: CASSLFRDSPYGYTF
D gene: TRBD1
J gene: TRBJ1-2
V gene: TRBV27
clone size: .

CDR3 DNA: TGCGCCAGCAGCCAAGAGGGGAGACTCTCTGGAAACACCATATATTTT
CDR3 protein: CASSQEGRLSGNTIYF
D gene: .
J gene: TRBJ1-3
V gene: TRBV4-3
clone size: .

CDR3 DNA: TGTGCCAGCAGCTTGAGGCTAGAGGTCAGGGGGATGGAGACCCAGTACTTC
CDR3 protein: CASSLRLEVRGMETQYF
D gene: TRBD1
J gene: TRBJ2-5
V gene: TRBV5-4
clone size: .

CDR3 DNA: TGTGCCAGCAGTTTTGTTGGGGCCTACGAGCAGTACTTC
CDR3 protein: CASSFVGAYEQYF
D gene: .
J gene: TRBJ2-7
V gene: TRBV27
clone size: .

CDR3 DNA: TGCGCCAGCAGCTTCCAGGTGGAGGGCTCCTACGAGCAGTACTTC
CDR3 protein: CASSFQVEGSYEQYF
D gene: .
J gene: TRBJ2-7
V gene: TRBV5-1
clone size: .

CDR3 DNA: TGTGCCAGCAACAATGTGGGGGGTCCCGGGACAGGTAGAATCGAGCAGTACTTC
CDR3 protein: CASNNVGGPGTGRIEQYF
D gene: TRBD1
J gene: TRBJ2-7
V gene: TRBV28
clone size: .

CDR3 DNA: TGTGCCAGCAGCTTAGACGGAGGGAATGGGTACGAGCAGTACTTC
CDR3 protein: CASSLDGGNGYEQYF
D gene: .
J gene: TRBJ2-7
V gene: TRBV7-8
clone size: few

CDR3 DNA: TGTGCCAGCAGCGTAGACATGGGAGGGACTAGCGGGAACACAGATACGCAGTATTTT
CDR3 protein: CASSVDMGGTSGNTDTQYF
D gene: TRBD2
J gene: TRBJ2-3
V gene: TRBV9
clone size: .

CDR3 DNA: TGTGCCAGCTCACAGGGACAGGGAGGAGCGCTTTATGGCTACACCTTC
CDR3 protein: CASSQGQGGALYGYTF
D gene: TRBD1
J gene: TRBJ1-2
V gene: TRBV18
clone size: .

CDR3 DNA: TGCGCCAGCAGCCCACCTGCGGGACTCTCCTACGAGCAGTACTTC
CDR3 protein: CASSPPAGLSYEQYF
D gene: .
J gene: TRBJ2-7
V gene: TRBV4-1
clone size: once

CDR3 DNA: TGTGCCAGCAGCTTGTCATACGGGAGGGGGGAGCAGTTCTTC
CDR3 protein: CASSLSYGRGEQFF
D gene: TRBD2
J gene: TRBJ2-1
V gene: TRBV11-2
clone size: .

CDR3 DNA: TGTGCCAGCAGCGAAGGGACTAGCGGGAGTCGTGTAAGGGGGCAGTACTTC
CDR3 protein: CASSEGTSGSRVRGQYF
D gene: TRBD2
J gene: TRBJ2-5
V gene: TRBV6-1
clone size: .

CDR3 DNA: TGCGCCAGCAGCCAAGCCGGACAGGGAGGTGAAGCTTTCTTT
CDR3 protein: CASSQAGQGGEAFF
D gene: TRBD1
J gene: TRBJ1-1
V gene: TRBV4-1
clone size: .

CDR3 DNA: TGTGCCAGCAGCTTACGGGAGAACACCGGGGAGCTGTTTTTT
CDR3 protein: CASSLRENTGELFF
D gene: .
J gene: TRBJ2-2
V gene: TRBV7-9
clone size: .

CDR3 DNA: TGTGCCAGCAGCTTAGTGGCAGGTGCGGGGTTCACCGGGGAGCTGTTTTTT
CDR3 protein: CASSLVAGAGFTGELFF
D gene: .
J gene: TRBJ2-2
V gene: TRBV11-3
clone size: .

CDR3 DNA: TGTGCCTGGAGTGTACTACAGGACTACAATGAGCAGTTCTTC
CDR3 protein: CAWSVLQDYNEQFF
D gene: .
J gene: TRBJ2-1
V gene: TRBV30
clone size: many

CDR3 DNA: TGTGCCAGCAGCGTAGAATCGGGACCAGAGACCCAGTACTTC
CDR3 protein: CASSVESGPETQYF
D gene: .
J gene: TRBJ2-5
V gene: TRBV9
clone size: once

CDR3 DNA: TGCGCCAGCAGCCCTAGCGGGACCAACACCGGGGAGCTGTTTTTT
CDR3 protein: CASSPSGTNTGELFF
D gene: TRBD2
J gene: TRBJ2-2
V gene: TRBV4-3
clone size: .

CDR3 DNA: TGCAGCGTTGATAGCCCGAGGGCGGGAGGTTTAATAGGGGAGCTGTTTTTT
CDR3 protein: CSVDSPRAGGLIGELFF
D gene: TRBD2
J gene: TRBJ2-2
V gene: TRBV29-1
clone size: .

CDR3 DNA: TGTGCCACCAGCTTAGACAGGGAGGCTCTTGAAGCTTTCTTT
CDR3 protein: CATSLDREALEAFF
D gene: TRBD1
J gene: TRBJ1-1
V gene: TRBV15
clone size: .

CDR3 DNA: TGTGCCAGCAGAGCCTACAATGAGCAGTTCTTC
CDR3 protein: CASRAYNEQFF
D gene: .
J gene: TRBJ2-1
V gene: TRBV27
clone size: .

CDR3 DNA: TGCGCCAGCAGCCAAGGTCAGTGGGGGACAGATACGCAGTATTTT
CDR3 protein: CASSQGQWGTDTQYF
D gene: .
J gene: TRBJ2-3
V gene: TRBV4-1
clone size: .

CDR3 DNA: TGTGCCAGTAGTATAAGCCTAGCGGAAGACTACGAGCAGTACTTC
CDR3 protein: CASSISLAEDYEQYF
D gene: TRBD2
J gene: TRBJ2-7
V gene: TRBV19
clone size: .

CDR3 DNA: TGTGCCAGCAGCTTAGAGTACGGCGAGCAGTACTTC
CDR3 protein: CASSLEYGEQYF
D gene: .
J gene: TRBJ2-7
V gene: TRBV7-6
clone size: .

CDR3 DNA: TGTGCCAGTAGTATCCAGGTTAGCGGGATTTACGAGCAGTACTTC
CDR3 protein: CASSIQVSGIYEQYF
D gene: TRBD2
J gene: TRBJ2-7
V gene: TRBV19
clone size: .

CDR3 DNA: TGTGCCAGCAGGACCCTCCTGAATGAGCAGTTCTTC
CDR3 protein: CASRTLLNEQFF
D gene: .
J gene: TRBJ2-1
V gene: TRBV25-1
clone size: .

CDR3 DNA: TGCGCCAGCAGTCGGCTAGCGGCCCCCTACGAGCAGTACTTC
CDR3 protein: CASSRLAAPYEQYF
D gene: TRBD2
J gene: TRBJ2-7
V gene: TRBV23-1
clone size: .

CDR3 DNA: TGTGCCAGCAGACCCTTCGGGGCATCCTACAATGAGCAGTTCTTC
CDR3 protein: CASRPFGASYNEQFF
D gene: .
J gene: TRBJ2-1
V gene: TRBV5-4
clone size: .

CDR3 DNA: TGTGCCAGCAGCTTCCTAGCGGGAGTAGGAGAGACCCAGTACTTC
CDR3 protein: CASSFLAGVGETQYF
D gene: TRBD2
J gene: TRBJ2-5
V gene: TRBV7-2
clone size: .

CDR3 DNA: TGTGCCAGCAGTTACGAGGCGACAGGCACTGGAAACACCATATATTTT
CDR3 protein: CASSYEATGTGNTIYF
D gene: .
J gene: TRBJ1-3
V gene: TRBV6-6
clone size: .

CDR3 DNA: TGTGCCAGCAGCTGGGTAGGAGGGGCAGTTGTAGGTACTGAGCAGTTCTTC
CDR3 protein: CASSWVGGAVVGTEQFF
D gene: .
J gene: TRBJ2-1
V gene: TRBV11-2
clone size: .

CDR3 DNA: TGTGCCAGTAGTATATGGCAGGGTAATGAAAAACTGTTTTTT
CDR3 protein: CASSIWQGNEKLFF
D gene: .
J gene: TRBJ1-4
V gene: TRBV19
clone size: .

CDR3 DNA: TGTGCCAGCAGTAGCGGAAAAGTCCTTCCCGAGCAGTACTTC
CDR3 protein: CASSSGKVLPEQYF
D gene: .
J gene: TRBJ2-7
V gene: TRBV6-5
clone size: .

CDR3 DNA: TGTGCCAGCAGCCGTAGTACGGGGTCGGGTCAGCCCCAGCATTTT
CDR3 protein: CASSRSTGSGQPQHF
D gene: .
J gene: TRBJ1-5
V gene: TRBV4-2
clone size: .

CDR3 DNA: TGTGCCAGCAGCGGACAGGGGTTGACCGGGGAGCTGTTTTTT
CDR3 protein: CASSGQGLTGELFF
D gene: TRBD1
J gene: TRBJ2-2
V gene: TRBV4-2
clone size: .

CDR3 DNA: TGTGCCAGCAGCTTAAACGGACGGTCCTACGAGCAGTACTTC
CDR3 protein: CASSLNGRSYEQYF
D gene: .
J gene: TRBJ2-7
V gene: TRBV7-2
clone size: .